What follows is one T cell receptor (beta chain) and its context. Its antigen remains unknown. V dropped 6 bases and J dropped 0 bases, with 15 bases sitting between them. The germline V gene has CDR1 SEHNR and CDR2 FQNEAQ (reference sequence). The CDR3 runs to 15 residues. This specimen comes from a study of T cell responses to AZD1222 COVID-19 vaccine. Study-level findings and limits: An increase in Spike-specific TCR breadth and depth was observed after two AZD1222 doses. Donors were largely white British and mainly female; clonal diversity was possibly underestimated. Sampling that yielded the repertoires occurred only after the peak T cell response.

Assay: immunoSEQ multiplex PCR; the TCRdb copy retains only in-frame clones and omits some. The repertoire holds about 150,000 clones, about 90% seen once, with about 5.1% in the top ten. This specimen consisted of peripheral blood, obtained on day 0 of MenACWY control vaccination. The sequence was collected from an adult in good health. V and J are TRBV7-9 and TRBJ2-7; possibly TRBD2 for D (6 bases). Written as DNA, the CDR3 is TGTGCCAGCAGGGGAGGAATGGGGAGCTCCTACGAGCAGTACTTC. Translating gives CASRGGMGSSYEQYF. The full variable domain, with the rest looked up from reference TRBV7-9 and TRBJ2-7, is DTGVSQNPRHKITKRGQNVTFRCDPISEHNRLYWYRQTLGQGPEFLTYFQNEAQLEKSRLLSDRFSAERPKGSFSTLEIQRTEQGDSAMYLCASRGGMGSSYEQYFGPGTRLTVT.